A single sample is the source of the 14 T cell receptor beta chains below, sequenced in a study of patients and donors after allogeneic stem cell transplantation. Using its own MiXCR run on the RT-PCR reads, TCRdb lists one record per CDR3 protein. Of approximately 150,000 distinct CDR3 sequences in the sample, 30% were seen once. Sequencing used blood, either unsorted or a sorted T cell fraction (not recorded which). These receptors all stem from a human donor who was either an allogeneic HSCT recipient or a stem cell or donor lymphocyte infusion donor (not recorded which). It is not recorded whose cells these are; they may come from a transplant donor.

This clonotype was counted between two and nine times. The chain couples TRBV12-3 or TRBV12-4 to TRBJ2-5, with a weak D call TRBD2 (5 bases). The CDR3 spans 14 residues. V lost 3 bases to trimming and J lost 2 bases, with 10 bases between them. The DNA for the CDR3 is TGTGCCAGCAGTTTGACTAACAGACAAGAGACCCAGTACTTC. It is translated as CASSLTNRQETQYF.

The chain joins TRBV7-2 to TRBJ1-3; 9 bases fit TRBD1. Germline V CDR1 and CDR2: SGHTA, FQGNSA. The J segment lost 4 bases and the V segment lost 6 bases, leaving 4 bases of the junction unmatched. The length of the CDR3 is 14 residues. The CDR3 nucleotides read TGTGCCAGCAGACCCGGGACAGGGGGAAACACCATATATTTT. It is translated as CASRPGTGGNTIYF.

This clonotype appeared many times. The rearrangement uses TRBV27 and TRBJ2-7; a possible D gene is TRBD2 (5 bases). Trimming took 6 bases from V and 0 from J, leaving 12 bases between them. Germline V gene sequence: CDR1 MNHEY, CDR2 SMNVEV (reference sequence). CDR3 length equals 14 residues. The CDR3 sequence is CASSLSGPSYEQYF. The CDR3 DNA reads as TGTGCCAGCAGCTTAAGCGGTCCCTCCTACGAGCAGTACTTC.

The rearrangement joins TRBV27 to TRBJ1-2; no firm D call. Germline values: CDR1 MNHEY, CDR2 SMNVEV (reference sequence). The CDR3 has 13 amino acids. V was clipped by 3 bases and J by 3 bases, with 8 bases between them. This chain's CDR3 is CASSFGQDYGYTF. In nucleotides, the CDR3 is TGTGCCAGCAGTTTCGGGCAGGACTATGGCTACACCTTC.

The rearrangement links TRBV6-5 to TRBJ2-2, with D possibly being TRBD1 (8 bases). V lost 7 bases and J 7 bases, leaving 16 bases between the germline ends. CDR1 and CDR2 from the germline V gene are MNHEY and SVGAGI. There are 14 residues in the CDR3. The CDR3 DNA is TGTGCCAGCAAGCGGGACAGGCCCCTCGGGGAGCTGTTTTTT. Its translation: CASKRDRPLGELFF.

The CDR3: CASSLGHSGSSYEQYF. The CDR3 DNA reads TGTGCCAGCAGCTTAGGGCATAGCGGGAGCTCCTACGAGCAGTACTTC. The chain has TRBV13 and TRBJ2-7, with TRBD2 matching 9 bases. This CDR3 has 16 amino acids. The ends lost 0 bases at V and 0 bases at J; junction bases unmatched: 3. Germline V CDR1 and CDR2: PRHDT, FYEKMQ (reference sequence).

This clonotype showed up just a few times. The chain carries TRBV28 and TRBJ1-2; weak D call: TRBD1 (5 bases). Per germline, CDR1 MDHEN and CDR2 SYDVKM. There are 12 residues in the CDR3. The V and J ends lost 10 bases and 4 bases respectively, with 13 bases between them. CDR3 nucleotides: TGTGCCACCAACCGGGGGAGCTATGGCTACACCTTC. This encodes CATNRGSYGYTF.

V gene TRBV5-4 combines with J gene TRBJ2-3; perhaps TRBD2 as D (5 bases). Trimming left V 1 base short and J 5 bases short, with 17 bases between. From germline, CDR1 is SGHNT and CDR2 YYREEE (reference sequence). This CDR3 region has 16 residues. As DNA, the CDR3 is TGTGCCAGCAGCTTGAGGACTGGCTCACCCAGAGATACGCAGTATTTT. It translates to CASSLRTGSPRDTQYF.

This rearrangement joins TRBV6-2 or TRBV6-3 to TRBJ1-5; 8 bases fit TRBD1. Per germline, CDR1 MNHEY and CDR2 SVGEGT. V lost 2 bases to trimming and J lost 6 bases; unmatched junction nucleotides: 3. The CDR3 runs to 14 residues. The CDR3 loop is CASSYTDRVQPQHF. The CDR3 DNA reads TGTGCCAGCAGTTACACGGACAGGGTTCAGCCCCAGCATTTT.

In this sample, this clonotype turned up a few times. V is TRBV9 and J is TRBJ2-1; 9 nucleotides line up with TRBD2. Germline V gives CDR1 SGDLS, CDR2 YYNGEE. The CDR3 totals 12 residues. The ends lost 7 bases at V and 10 bases at J; junction bases unmatched: 6. CDR3 loop: CASGPGLAEQFF. CDR3 coding DNA: TGTGCCAGCGGCCCGGGACTAGCAGAGCAGTTCTTC.

The V and J genes are TRBV2 and TRBJ1-5; D is unresolved. CDR3 length: 14 residues. From germline, CDR1 is SNHLY and CDR2 FYNNEI. Trimming removed 6 bases from V and 9 bases from J, with 18 bases in between. CDR3 DNA: TGTGCCAGCAGCCGCAGGAGTGGGGAATCGCCCCAGCATTTT. It yields the protein CASSRRSGESPQHF.

The chain couples TRBV14 to TRBJ2-1, with D possibly TRBD2 on 5 matching bases. With 4 bases removed from V and 7 bases from J, the gap between germline ends came to 17 bases. This CDR3 is 15 amino acids long. CDR1 and CDR2 (germline): SGHDN, FVKESK. The CDR3 is CASSLSLGLANEQFF. In nucleotides, the CDR3 is TGTGCCAGCAGCCTTTCACTAGGCCTGGCAAATGAGCAGTTCTTC.

This clonotype has only a few counts. V gene TRBV7-9 combines with J gene TRBJ1-3; D remains unclear. The CDR3 loop spans 13 amino acids. Germline V CDR1 and CDR2: SEHNR, FQNEAQ (reference sequence). V was shortened by 1 base and J by 2 bases, with 3 bases between the two germline ends. The CDR3 is CASSLGTGNTIYF. DNA for the CDR3: TGTGCCAGCAGCTTAGGTACTGGAAACACCATATATTTT.

This chain uses TRBV11-2 with TRBJ2-3, with 9 positions matching TRBD2. J lost 3 bases, V lost 5 bases, and 6 bases had no gene match. CDR1 SGHAT and CDR2 FQNNGV come from the germline V gene. CDR3 length: 15 residues. The CDR3 protein is CASSLAGRPTDTQYF. The CDR3 nucleotides are TGTGCCAGCAGCCTAGCGGGAAGACCTACAGATACGCAGTATTTT.